A single sample gave rise to the 24 T cell receptor beta chains below, sequenced in a study of CD8 T cells in Susac syndrome. The authors reverse transcribed about 0.45 to 1 ug RNA with random hexamers. Each CDR3 protein is one row after TCRdb ran MiXCR on the immunoSEQ multiplex PCR reads. The data show approximately 300,000 distinct CDR3 sequences, over 75% seen once. Sequenced material: CD8+ T cells from PBMCs. These receptors were taken from a human donor with multiple sclerosis.

In its sample, this clonotype was seen a few times. The chain uses TRBV5-6 and TRBJ1-1; D possibly corresponds to TRBD1 (5 bases). In germline, CDR1 is SGHDT, CDR2 YYEEEE. The V end was cut by 1 base, the J end by 0 bases, with 16 bases between. This CDR3 contains 17 residues. The CDR3 bases are TGTGCCAGCAGCTTGTTTCGACAGAGAGAGGTGAACACTGAAGCTTTCTTT. The encoded protein is CASSLFRQREVNTEAFF.

This chain links TRBV9 with TRBJ2-7; D uncertain. V was shortened by 3 bases and J by 0 bases, with 10 bases between the two germline ends. This CDR3 spans 14 amino acids. Germline V gives CDR1 SGDLS, CDR2 YYNGEE. CDR3 nucleotides: TGTGCCAGCAGCGGCATCAGCGACTCCTACGAGCAGTACTTC. Translating gives CASSGISDSYEQYF.

This clonotype appeared once. V and J are TRBV9 and TRBJ1-1; 9 nucleotides match TRBD1. The CDR3 sequence is 16 residues long. In germline, CDR1 is SGDLS, CDR2 YYNGEE. V shed 1 base, J shed 7 bases, and the junction held 11 bases outside the gene matches. This CDR3 reads CASSVTGGGLFGEAFF. CDR3 coding DNA: TGTGCCAGCAGCGTAACAGGGGGCGGTTTATTTGGTGAAGCTTTCTTT.

The genes are TRBV7-9 and TRBJ2-7; D is undetermined. Trimming left V 5 bases short and J 0 bases short, with 8 bases between. This CDR3 is built from 13 residues. CDR1 SEHNR and CDR2 FQNEAQ come from the germline V gene (reference sequence). The CDR3 DNA sequence: TGTGCCAGCAGCATGGACCCCTCCTACGAGCAGTACTTC. Translating gives CASSMDPSYEQYF.

The CDR3 spells CASTGQGVYYEQYF. In DNA, the CDR3 is TGTGCCAGCACGGGACAGGGGGTATACTACGAGCAGTACTTC. The chain carries TRBV28 and TRBJ2-7; 11 bases are shared with TRBD1. Unmatched junction bases numbered 5, after V lost 7 bases and J lost 3 bases. The CDR3 is 14 residues long. The germline CDR1 and CDR2 sequences are MDHEN and SYDVKM.

The chain joins TRBV6-2 or TRBV6-3 to TRBJ2-1; D perhaps matches TRBD2 (5 bases). This CDR3 has 14 residues. Germline CDR1 is MNHEY and CDR2 is SVGEGT. V shed 2 bases and J shed 2 bases, with 7 bases lying between them. The CDR3 region has the DNA TGTGCCAGCAGTTACAGCGGAGCCTACAATGAGCAGTTCTTC. It is translated as CASSYSGAYNEQFF.

This clonotype was seen only once. The chain recombines TRBV27 with TRBJ2-2; 9 bases agree with TRBD2. The CDR3 contains 16 residues. Germline CDR1 reads MNHEY; CDR2 reads SMNVEV (reference sequence). The V segment lost 2 bases and the J segment 6 bases; nucleotides outside the gene matches: 7. The CDR3 bases are TGTGCCAGCAGTTTACTAGCGGGACCTGGGGCCGGGGAGCTGTTTTTT. Translating gives CASSLLAGPGAGELFF.

The rearrangement joins TRBV27 to TRBJ1-1; a weak D match, TRBD1 (6 bases). V lost 4 bases and J 0 bases, leaving 12 bases between the germline ends. Looked up from germline, CDR1 is MNHEY and CDR2 is SMNVEV (reference sequence). The CDR3 is made up of 15 amino acids. CDR3 residues: CASSSLGQMNTEAFF. The CDR3 DNA reads TGTGCCAGCAGTTCATTAGGACAGATGAACACTGAAGCTTTCTTT.

J is TRBJ1-2 and V is TRBV2, with 7 bases fitting TRBD1. The CDR3 has 14 amino acids. Germline V CDR1 and CDR2: SNHLY, FYNNEI. With 3 bases clipped from V and 2 bases from J, the junction kept 3 bases outside the gene matches. In DNA, the CDR3 is TGTGCCAGCAGTGACGACAGGGCCAACTATGGCTACACCTTC. Translated: CASSDDRANYGYTF.

The chain links TRBV14 to TRBJ2-2, with 10 bases fitting TRBD2. The CDR3 is 17 amino acids. V trimming: 1 base; J trimming: 4 bases; junction bases outside the gene matches: 6. From germline, CDR1 is SGHDN and CDR2 FVKESK. The CDR3 DNA is TGTGCCAGCAGCCAAGGAATGGCTAGCGGGAGCACCGGGGAGCTGTTTTTT. Its translation is CASSQGMASGSTGELFF.

The gene calls are TRBV12-3 or TRBV12-4 and TRBJ2-1; 15 nucleotides line up with TRBD2. The CDR3 runs to 19 residues. V shed 5 bases, J shed 0 bases, and the junction held 8 bases outside the gene matches. The CDR3 here is CASSPGGLAGGSSYNEQFF. The CDR3 DNA reads TGTGCCAGCAGTCCCGGAGGACTAGCGGGAGGGAGCTCCTACAATGAGCAGTTCTTC.

This rearrangement joins TRBV5-6 to TRBJ2-7; D is uncertain. Trimming left V 4 bases short and J 2 bases short, with 16 bases between. CDR3 length equals 15 residues. Looked up from germline, CDR1 is SGHDT and CDR2 is YYEEEE. In DNA, the CDR3 is TGTGCCAGCAGCCTACTCGCAGCCCTACCCTACGAGCAGTACTTC. Translating gives CASSLLAALPYEQYF.

The chain has TRBV30 and TRBJ2-3; D remains unclear. The length of the CDR3 is 12 residues. Looked up from germline, CDR1 is GTSNPN and CDR2 is SVGIG (reference sequence). Trimming removed 2 bases at V and 5 bases at J, with 8 bases between. The CDR3 region is CAWSWLEDTQYF. The CDR3 DNA sequence: TGTGCCTGGAGTTGGTTAGAAGATACGCAGTATTTT.

The chain carries TRBV30 and TRBJ1-2; no clear D. There are 10 residues in the CDR3. The germline V gene encodes CDR1 GTSNPN and CDR2 SVGIG (reference sequence). The V gene lost 7 bases and the J gene lost 1 base, with 4 bases spanning the gap. The CDR3 reads CASFNYGYTF. The CDR3 DNA reads TGTGCCTCTTTTAACTATGGCTACACCTTC.

The V and J genes are TRBV25-1 and TRBJ1-6; 11 bases fit TRBD1. The trim removed 3 bases at V and 7 bases at J, leaving 8 bases unmatched. CDR3 length: 17 amino acids. From germline, CDR1 is MGHDK and CDR2 SYGVNS. The CDR3 region is CASSEGTGGWRNSPLHF. The DNA of the CDR3 is TGTGCCAGCAGTGAGGGGACAGGGGGATGGAGGAATTCACCCCTCCACTTT.

V is TRBV4-3 and J is TRBJ2-2, with no clear D. V was clipped by 1 base and J by 6 bases, with 12 bases between them. Per germline, CDR1 LGHNA and CDR2 YSLEER. CDR3 length equals 15 residues. The CDR3 region is CASSQAPRRSGELFF. DNA of the CDR3: TGCGCCAGCAGCCAAGCCCCCCGGAGATCCGGGGAGCTGTTTTTT.

The gene calls are TRBV12-3 or TRBV12-4 and TRBJ2-1; TRBD2 agrees at 7 bases. CDR3 size: 14 residues. Unmatched junction bases numbered 5, after V lost 5 bases and J lost 4 bases. In nucleotides, the CDR3 is TGTGCCAGCAGTCTCTCTAGCGGTTACAATGAGCAGTTCTTC. Protein sequence: CASSLSSGYNEQFF.

This rearrangement joins TRBV11-3 to TRBJ2-1; 11 nucleotides match TRBD2. The CDR3 sequence is 16 residues long. Trimming removed 4 bases from V and 10 bases from J; junction bases left unmatched: 12. Germline-derived CDR1 and CDR2 are SGHNT and YENEEA. In DNA, the CDR3 is TGTGCCAGCAGCTCGATACTAGCGGGAGACTTTAGGGAGCAGTTCTTC. Translation: CASSSILAGDFREQFF.

The chain recombines TRBV20-1 with TRBJ2-7; possible D gene TRBD2, 6 bases. Germline-derived CDR1 and CDR2 are DFQATT and SNEGSKA (reference sequence). CDR3 length equals 14 residues. Trimming took 0 bases from V and 4 from J, leaving 13 bases between them. The CDR3 reads CSARDRRERYEQYF. The CDR3, as DNA: TGCAGTGCTAGAGATCGACGGGAGCGATACGAGCAGTACTTC.

V gene TRBV5-1 combines with J gene TRBJ2-7; possible D gene TRBD2, 6 bases. This CDR3 is 15 amino acids long. The V gene lost 3 bases and the J gene lost 2 bases, with 15 bases spanning the gap. Germline V gene data show CDR1 as SGHRS and CDR2 as YFSETQ. The CDR3 nucleotides are TGCGCCAGCAGCTCCGCCGGGACTGCGGCCTACGAGCAGTACTTC. Translation: CASSSAGTAAYEQYF.

V gene TRBV27 combines with J gene TRBJ2-1, with 9 bases identical to TRBD2. The CDR3 has 16 residues. The germline V gene encodes CDR1 MNHEY and CDR2 SMNVEV (reference sequence). V lost 4 bases to trimming and J lost 8 bases; unmatched junction nucleotides: 12. The CDR3 is CASSSLRASGIDEQFF. The CDR3 coding sequence is TGTGCCAGCAGTTCCCTCCGGGCTAGCGGGATCGATGAGCAGTTCTTC.

The V and J genes are TRBV9 and TRBJ2-7; tentative D call: TRBD1 (6 bases). This CDR3 has 14 amino acids. Germline-derived CDR1 and CDR2 are SGDLS and YYNGEE. V lost 0 bases, J lost 3 bases, and 10 bases lay in between. The CDR3 DNA sequence: TGTGCCAGCAGCGTAGGCAGGGGCAGCTACGAGCAGTACTTC. It translates to CASSVGRGSYEQYF.

The chain employs TRBV19 and TRBJ1-1; D gene unclear. V lost 2 bases and J lost 1, with 8 bases in between. Germline V CDR1 and CDR2: LNHDA, SQIVND (reference sequence). CDR3 size: 14 residues. CDR3 sequence (DNA): TGTGCCAGTAGTATACAGGACGGGAACACTGAAGCTTTCTTT. Protein sequence: CASSIQDGNTEAFF.

This rearrangement joins TRBV11-2 to TRBJ2-1; perhaps TRBD2 as D (5 bases). V was trimmed by 2 bases and J by 10 bases, leaving 15 bases between them. Germline V gives CDR1 SGHAT, CDR2 FQNNGV. The CDR3 runs 14 residues. CDR3 in DNA: TGTGCCAGCAGCTTAAACGGGAACCGAGGGGAGCAGTTCTTC. Its translation: CASSLNGNRGEQFF.